This T cell receptor (beta chain) was recovered during a study of shared clonotypes between healthy human individuals. Points from the study as a whole: Investigators collected only blood, and repertoires in tissues likely differ. Shared clonotypes: about 5.3% naive CD4, 3.5% to 4% naive CD8, under 2.5% memory CD4, around 0.4% memory CD8. Naive subsets usually exceeded memory subsets in estimated richness.

The CDR3 is made up of 17 amino acids. V was clipped by 2 bases and J by 7 bases; unmatched bases: 8. The V gene's germline CDR1 is SGHTA and CDR2 FQGTGA. The repertoire was sequenced with immunoSEQ multiplex PCR; TCRdb's copy has only in-frame clones and lacks some. The sample yields 780,000 or so clones, around 77% seen once. Turning to this clone: Its specificity is not known.

The receptor comes from a woman aged 25-40 years in good health. The chain combines TRBV7-3 with TRBJ2-2; 12 bases agree with TRBD2. Sequenced input: memory CD4+ T cells sorted from blood. Documented subset: CD45RA-negative fraction. For the CDR3, the DNA is TGTGCCAGCAGCTTAGTCCCGCAACTAGCGGGGGGCGGGGAGCTGTTTTTT. This gives the protein CASSLVPQLAGGGELFF. Supplemented by reference TRBV7-3 and TRBJ2-2, the full variable domain reads GAGVSQTPSNKVTEKGKYVELRCDPISGHTALYWYRQSLGQGPEFLIYFQGTGAADDSGLPNDRFFAVRPEGSVSTLKIQRTERGDSAVYLCASSLVPQLAGGGELFFGEGSRLTVL.